Sequencing of this T cell receptor beta chain was carried out in a study of shared clonotypes between healthy human individuals. Looked up from germline, CDR1 is SGHTA and CDR2 is FQGNSA. With 1 base removed from V and 2 bases from J, the gap between germline ends came to 11 bases. The CDR3 runs 15 residues. Method: immunoSEQ multiplex PCR; TCRdb's copy keeps in-frame clones and lacks some. Seen here are about 1 million clones, 65% to 80% observed once, and the top ten hold roughly 1.4%. V is TRBV7-2 and J is TRBJ2-5; D may be TRBD1 or TRBD2 (5 bases each). The sequenced sample consisted of memory CD4+ T cells sorted from blood. Subset specified: CD45RA-negative fraction. The sequence came from a man younger than 35 in good health. The DNA of the CDR3 is TGTGCCAGCAGCTTAGGAGGGGACCGACAAGAGACCCAGTACTTC. Protein sequence: CASSLGGDRQETQYF.